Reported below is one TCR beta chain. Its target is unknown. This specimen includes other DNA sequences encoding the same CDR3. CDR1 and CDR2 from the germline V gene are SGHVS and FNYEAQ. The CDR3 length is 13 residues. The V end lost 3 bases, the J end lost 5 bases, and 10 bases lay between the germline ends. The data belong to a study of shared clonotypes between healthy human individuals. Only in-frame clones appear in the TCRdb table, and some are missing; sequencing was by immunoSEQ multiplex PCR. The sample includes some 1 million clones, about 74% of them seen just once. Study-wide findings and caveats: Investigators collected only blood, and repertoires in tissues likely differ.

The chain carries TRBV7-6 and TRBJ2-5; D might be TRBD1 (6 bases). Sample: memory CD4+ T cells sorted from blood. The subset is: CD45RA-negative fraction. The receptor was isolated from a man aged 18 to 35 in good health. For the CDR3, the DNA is TGTGCCAGCAGCTTCAGGGGCGGGGAGACCCAGTACTTC. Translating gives CASSFRGGETQYF.